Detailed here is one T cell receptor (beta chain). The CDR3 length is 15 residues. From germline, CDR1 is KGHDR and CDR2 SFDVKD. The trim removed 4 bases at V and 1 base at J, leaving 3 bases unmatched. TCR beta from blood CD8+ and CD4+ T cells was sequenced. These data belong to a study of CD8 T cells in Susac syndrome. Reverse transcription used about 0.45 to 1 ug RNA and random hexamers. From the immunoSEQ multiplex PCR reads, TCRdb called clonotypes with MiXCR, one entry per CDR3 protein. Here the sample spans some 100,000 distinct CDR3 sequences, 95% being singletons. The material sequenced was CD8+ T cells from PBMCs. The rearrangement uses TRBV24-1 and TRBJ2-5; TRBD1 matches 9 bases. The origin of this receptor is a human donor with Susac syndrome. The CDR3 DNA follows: TGTGCCACCAGTGACCCGGGACAGGGCCAAGAGACCCAGTACTTC. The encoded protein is CATSDPGQGQETQYF.